This T cell receptor (beta chain) comes out of a study of cytomegalovirus exposure and HLA in healthy donors. The study, taken as a whole, reports: It was reported that TCR beta sequences correctly inferred the HLA-A and HLA-B alleles for most subjects. Later work associated 17,000 or so TCR beta sequences with HLA alleles at 0.05 false discovery rate. For most TCR beta V segments, an earlier analysis put the productive rate at about 90% or about 30% of the time. The study flagged 150 to 200 TCR beta chains as cytomegalovirus-associated.

PCR amplification relied on 60 Vbeta primers (plus 13 Jbeta primers). Repertoires were generated with immunoSEQ multiplex PCR, while TCRdb's copy carries only in-frame clones and drops some. The data show over 150,000 clones, over 80% seen once. As concerns this clone: Its antigen is still unknown.

Trimming cost V 1 base and J 8 bases, with 10 bases left between them. The CDR3 contains 13 residues. Germline-derived CDR1 and CDR2 are SGHVS and FQNEAQ. The sample was PBMCs. The chain combines TRBV7-8 with TRBJ2-3; the D gene is possibly TRBD2 (6 bases). This sequence was found in a boy younger than 10 in good health and CMV-seronegative. In nucleotides, the CDR3 is TGTGCCAGCAGCTTAGTGACTAGGGGTACGCAGTATTTT. Translated: CASSLVTRGTQYF.